The rows below give T cell receptor beta chains drawn from one sample of a study of T and B cells in COVID-19 patients. Using its own MiXCR run on the multiplex PCR reads, TCRdb lists one record per CDR3 protein. The sample has over 1,000 distinct CDR3 sequences, 20% to 25% seen once; the top ten hold roughly a sixth. The sequencing sample was made of blood. The receptors originated from a human donor with active COVID-19. Each CDR3 is given with its conserved first and last residue. Fields, in order: clone size, D gene, V gene, J gene, CDR3 protein, CDR3 DNA. D genes are given only for firm matches. Rows may omit the clone size; those that give it use once, few, many or a size class.

clone_size: few; d_call: TRBD2; v_call: TRBV12-5; j_call: TRBJ2-1; cdr3_aa: CASGLGLAGFNEQFF; cdr3_nt: TGTGCTAGTGGTTTGGGCCTAGCGGGGTTCAATGAGCAGTTCTTC
clone_size: .; d_call: .; v_call: TRBV28; j_call: TRBJ1-4; cdr3_aa: CASGGMRGTEKLFF; cdr3_nt: TGTGCCAGCGGAGGGATGAGGGGGACTGAAAAACTGTTTTTT
clone_size: large; d_call: .; v_call: TRBV29-1; j_call: TRBJ2-1; cdr3_aa: CSARGGAVAPSSYNEQFF; cdr3_nt: TGCAGCGCTCGGGGTGGAGCTGTGGCGCCGAGCTCCTACAATGAGCAGTTCTTC
clone_size: .; d_call: .; v_call: TRBV4-3; j_call: TRBJ1-2; cdr3_aa: CASSQEARSYGYTF; cdr3_nt: TGCGCCAGCAGCCAAGAAGCCAGGAGCTATGGCTACACCTTC
clone_size: medium-sized; d_call: TRBD1; v_call: TRBV7-9; j_call: TRBJ2-7; cdr3_aa: CASSIGDRRDEQYF; cdr3_nt: TGTGCCAGCAGCATAGGGGACAGAAGAGACGAGCAGTACTTC
clone_size: .; d_call: .; v_call: TRBV4-1; j_call: TRBJ2-3; cdr3_aa: CASSQEHFQSTQYF; cdr3_nt: TGCGCCAGCAGCCAAGAGCACTTCCAGAGTACGCAGTATTTT
clone_size: medium-sized; d_call: .; v_call: TRBV28; j_call: TRBJ2-2; cdr3_aa: CASSLSGTGELFF; cdr3_nt: TGTGCCAGCAGTTTATCGGGCACCGGGGAGCTGTTTTTT
clone_size: .; d_call: .; v_call: TRBV20-1; j_call: TRBJ1-1; cdr3_aa: CSAREDGTEAFF; cdr3_nt: TGCAGTGCTAGAGAGGATGGGACTGAAGCTTTCTTT
clone_size: .; d_call: .; v_call: TRBV7-3; j_call: TRBJ2-6; cdr3_aa: CASSLTPGLEGANVLTF; cdr3_nt: TGTGCCAGCAGCTTAACCCCAGGGCTGGAAGGGGCCAACGTCCTGACTTTC
clone_size: .; d_call: TRBD2; v_call: TRBV7-3; j_call: TRBJ2-2; cdr3_aa: CASSPTGLAEELFF; cdr3_nt: TGTGCCAGCAGCCCGACGGGACTAGCGGAGGAGCTGTTTTTT
clone_size: large; d_call: .; v_call: TRBV6-5; j_call: TRBJ2-3; cdr3_aa: CASSHTDTQYF; cdr3_nt: TGTGCCAGCAGTCACACAGATACGCAGTATTTT
clone_size: large; d_call: .; v_call: TRBV5-4; j_call: TRBJ2-6; cdr3_aa: CASTWMGSGANVLTF; cdr3_nt: TGTGCCAGCACCTGGATGGGATCCGGGGCCAACGTCCTGACTTTC
clone_size: medium-sized; d_call: .; v_call: TRBV5-5; j_call: TRBJ1-1; cdr3_aa: CASSPGGGVGGTEAFF; cdr3_nt: TGTGCCAGCAGCCCAGGAGGTGGGGTGGGGGGTACTGAAGCTTTCTTT
clone_size: medium-sized; d_call: .; v_call: TRBV19; j_call: TRBJ1-1; cdr3_aa: CASSTFSGLWTTEAFF; cdr3_nt: TGTGCCAGTAGTACCTTCTCGGGGCTTTGGACCACTGAAGCTTTCTTT
clone_size: medium-sized; d_call: .; v_call: TRBV7-9; j_call: TRBJ2-1; cdr3_aa: CASSPLGAANEQFF; cdr3_nt: TGTGCCAGCAGCCCCCTCGGAGCCGCCAATGAGCAGTTCTTC
clone_size: .; d_call: TRBD1; v_call: TRBV20-1; j_call: TRBJ1-4; cdr3_aa: CSARDRGRRDEKLFF; cdr3_nt: TGCAGTGCTAGGGACAGGGGAAGGAGGGATGAAAAACTGTTTTTT
clone_size: medium-sized; d_call: .; v_call: TRBV6-1; j_call: TRBJ1-1; cdr3_aa: CASVVHGARNTEAFF; cdr3_nt: TGTGCCAGCGTCGTCCATGGGGCTCGGAACACTGAAGCTTTCTTT
clone_size: large; d_call: TRBD1; v_call: TRBV19; j_call: TRBJ2-5; cdr3_aa: CASSIRQGETQYF; cdr3_nt: TGTGCCAGTAGTATCCGACAGGGAGAGACCCAGTACTTC
clone_size: large; d_call: TRBD2; v_call: TRBV19; j_call: TRBJ2-1; cdr3_aa: CASNGGEGEQFF; cdr3_nt: TGTGCCAGTAATGGCGGGGAGGGAGAGCAGTTCTTC
clone_size: .; d_call: TRBD1; v_call: TRBV6-2/TRBV6-3; j_call: TRBJ1-4; cdr3_aa: CASCYSGTGNEKLFF; cdr3_nt: TGTGCCAGCTGTTACTCCGGGACAGGAAATGAAAAACTGTTTTTT
clone_size: few; d_call: .; v_call: TRBV2; j_call: TRBJ2-7; cdr3_aa: CASTAYEQYF; cdr3_nt: TGTGCCAGCACGGCGTACGAGCAGTACTTC
clone_size: large; d_call: .; v_call: TRBV6-2/TRBV6-3; j_call: TRBJ2-7; cdr3_aa: CASRDLLRGQYF; cdr3_nt: TGTGCCAGCAGGGATCTCCTACGAGGCCAGTACTTC
clone_size: .; d_call: .; v_call: TRBV19; j_call: TRBJ2-6; cdr3_aa: CASSMGQGISGANVLTF; cdr3_nt: TGTGCCAGTAGTATGGGGCAGGGTATCTCTGGGGCCAACGTCCTGACTTTC
clone_size: large; d_call: .; v_call: TRBV30; j_call: TRBJ1-4; cdr3_aa: CAWRAFGTNEKLFF; cdr3_nt: TGTGCCTGGAGGGCATTTGGGACTAATGAAAAACTGTTTTTT
clone_size: few; d_call: TRBD1; v_call: TRBV7-9; j_call: TRBJ1-1; cdr3_aa: CASSLGTGLNTEAFF; cdr3_nt: TGTGCCAGCAGCTTAGGGACAGGATTGAACACTGAAGCTTTCTTT
clone_size: medium-sized; d_call: TRBD2; v_call: TRBV6-1; j_call: TRBJ2-3; cdr3_aa: CASWRSDNLQTSVNDMATDTQYF; cdr3_nt: TGTGCCTCGTGGAGGTCGGACAATCTTCAGACTAGCGTAAATGATATGGCCACAGATACGCAGTATTTT
clone_size: few; d_call: .; v_call: TRBV6-2/TRBV6-3; j_call: TRBJ1-1; cdr3_aa: CASSYMNTEAFF; cdr3_nt: TGTGCCAGCAGTTACATGAACACTGAAGCTTTCTTT
clone_size: medium-sized; d_call: TRBD2; v_call: TRBV27; j_call: TRBJ2-1; cdr3_aa: CASTPGGAYNEQFF; cdr3_nt: TGTGCCAGCACCCCGGGGGGGGCCTACAATGAGCAGTTCTTC
clone_size: .; d_call: .; v_call: TRBV28; j_call: TRBJ2-7; cdr3_aa: CASSSVTYEQYF; cdr3_nt: TGTGCCAGCAGCTCTGTAACCTACGAGCAGTACTTC
clone_size: large; d_call: TRBD1; v_call: TRBV6-1; j_call: TRBJ1-4; cdr3_aa: CASSEDRGGEKLFF; cdr3_nt: TGTGCCAGCAGTGAGGACAGGGGAGGTGAAAAACTGTTTTTT
clone_size: large; d_call: .; v_call: TRBV19; j_call: TRBJ1-3; cdr3_aa: CASRGTGGNTIYF; cdr3_nt: TGTGCCAGTCGGGGGACGGGGGGAAACACCATATATTTT
clone_size: medium-sized; d_call: .; v_call: TRBV12-3/TRBV12-4; j_call: TRBJ2-7; cdr3_aa: CASSFPDRSHEQYF; cdr3_nt: TGTGCCAGCAGTTTCCCGGACAGAAGCCACGAGCAGTACTTC
clone_size: large; d_call: TRBD2; v_call: TRBV30; j_call: TRBJ2-1; cdr3_aa: CAWSGLAGDLNEQFF; cdr3_nt: TGTGCCTGGAGTGGACTAGCGGGAGATCTGAATGAGCAGTTCTTC
clone_size: few; d_call: .; v_call: TRBV5-1; j_call: TRBJ2-7; cdr3_aa: CASSWRDIDSYEQYF; cdr3_nt: TGCGCCAGCAGCTGGAGGGACATCGACTCCTACGAGCAGTACTTC
clone_size: few; d_call: .; v_call: TRBV30; j_call: TRBJ1-5; cdr3_aa: CAWSPSGGAWGQPQHF; cdr3_nt: TGTGCCTGGAGCCCCTCCGGGGGGGCCTGGGGGCAGCCCCAGCATTTT
clone_size: .; d_call: .; v_call: TRBV10-3; j_call: TRBJ2-7; cdr3_aa: CATSLPGASYEQYF; cdr3_nt: TGTGCCACATCTCTCCCAGGGGCGTCCTACGAGCAGTACTTC
clone_size: medium-sized; d_call: TRBD2; v_call: TRBV20-1; j_call: TRBJ2-2; cdr3_aa: CSAPFRGSHTGELFF; cdr3_nt: TGCAGTGCTCCCTTTCGCGGGAGTCATACCGGGGAGCTGTTTTTT
clone_size: medium-sized; d_call: TRBD2; v_call: TRBV5-1; j_call: TRBJ2-1; cdr3_aa: CASSLGGGLHHVVQFF; cdr3_nt: TGCGCCAGCAGCTTGGGGGGGGGACTGCACCATGTAGTGCAGTTCTTC
clone_size: large; d_call: .; v_call: TRBV15; j_call: TRBJ1-3; cdr3_aa: CATSRAGGGNTIYF; cdr3_nt: TGTGCCACCAGCAGAGCGGGGGGTGGAAACACCATATATTTT
clone_size: once; d_call: .; v_call: TRBV29-1; j_call: TRBJ2-4; cdr3_aa: CSAEGGGVSHLAKNILYF; cdr3_nt: TGCAGCGCCGAGGGGGGGGGGGTCTCCCATCTAGCCAAAAACATTCTGTACTTC
clone_size: medium-sized; d_call: .; v_call: TRBV6-5; j_call: TRBJ1-1; cdr3_aa: CASRLGGGTEAFF; cdr3_nt: TGTGCCAGCAGGCTAGGGGGTGGCACTGAAGCTTTCTTT
clone_size: large; d_call: TRBD1; v_call: TRBV27; j_call: TRBJ2-7; cdr3_aa: CASSPATTGGSGEQYF; cdr3_nt: TGTGCCAGCAGTCCAGCCACCACAGGGGGATCTGGCGAGCAGTACTTC
clone_size: .; d_call: .; v_call: TRBV4-2; j_call: TRBJ1-4; cdr3_aa: CATSHGEGLGEKLFF; cdr3_nt: TGTGCCACCTCACACGGGGAAGGTTTAGGCGAAAAACTGTTTTTT
clone_size: large; d_call: .; v_call: TRBV5-4; j_call: TRBJ2-3; cdr3_aa: CASSLTRTDTQYF; cdr3_nt: TGTGCCAGCAGCTTGACCCGCACAGATACGCAGTATTTT
clone_size: once; d_call: .; v_call: TRBV6-2/TRBV6-3; j_call: TRBJ2-2; cdr3_aa: CASSPGANTGELFF; cdr3_nt: TGTGCCAGCAGTCCGGGGGCGAACACCGGGGAGCTGTTTTTT
clone_size: medium-sized; d_call: .; v_call: TRBV15; j_call: TRBJ1-1; cdr3_aa: CATSRDANTEAFF; cdr3_nt: TGTGCCACCAGCAGAGACGCGAACACTGAAGCTTTCTTT
clone_size: medium-sized; d_call: .; v_call: TRBV6-5; j_call: TRBJ1-1; cdr3_aa: CASSYSGGIAFF; cdr3_nt: TGTGCCAGCAGTTATTCTGGGGGAATAGCTTTCTTT
clone_size: few; d_call: .; v_call: TRBV20-1; j_call: TRBJ1-2; cdr3_aa: CSAREAPNYGYTF; cdr3_nt: TGCAGTGCTAGAGAAGCCCCTAACTATGGCTACACCTTC
clone_size: medium-sized; d_call: .; v_call: TRBV12-3/TRBV12-4; j_call: TRBJ2-1; cdr3_aa: CASSLTLSYNEQFF; cdr3_nt: TGTGCCAGCAGTTTAACTCTCTCCTACAATGAGCAGTTCTTC
clone_size: .; d_call: .; v_call: TRBV4-1; j_call: TRBJ1-2; cdr3_aa: CASSPFVVNYGYTF; cdr3_nt: TGCGCCAGCAGCCCATTTGTCGTTAACTATGGCTACACCTTC
clone_size: .; d_call: .; v_call: TRBV5-1; j_call: TRBJ1-1; cdr3_aa: CASSLGTEAFF; cdr3_nt: TGCGCCAGCAGCTTGGGGACCGAAGCTTTCTTT
clone_size: few; d_call: TRBD2; v_call: TRBV20-1; j_call: TRBJ2-7; cdr3_aa: CSARSGPSGRAPEQYF; cdr3_nt: TGCAGTGCTAGATCGGGCCCAAGCGGGAGGGCACCCGAGCAGTACTTC
clone_size: few; d_call: .; v_call: TRBV27; j_call: TRBJ2-1; cdr3_aa: CASSFSSRGANEQFF; cdr3_nt: TGTGCCAGCAGTTTCTCGTCTAGGGGGGCCAATGAGCAGTTCTTC
clone_size: medium-sized; d_call: .; v_call: TRBV6-6; j_call: TRBJ1-4; cdr3_aa: CASRGGRFDEKLFF; cdr3_nt: TGTGCCAGCAGGGGGGGGAGGTTTGATGAAAAACTGTTTTTT
clone_size: .; d_call: TRBD2; v_call: TRBV6-5; j_call: TRBJ2-1; cdr3_aa: CASKMTSGRAPSKDEQFF; cdr3_nt: TGTGCCAGCAAGATGACTAGCGGGAGGGCCCCCTCTAAGGATGAGCAGTTCTTC
clone_size: medium-sized; d_call: .; v_call: TRBV27; j_call: TRBJ1-2; cdr3_aa: CASSSLGLGNYGYTF; cdr3_nt: TGTGCCAGCAGTTCCCTCGGGTTGGGGAACTATGGCTACACCTTC
clone_size: large; d_call: .; v_call: TRBV15; j_call: TRBJ2-7; cdr3_aa: CATSRDQGPYEQYF; cdr3_nt: TGTGCCACCAGCAGAGATCAGGGACCCTACGAGCAGTACTTC
clone_size: .; d_call: .; v_call: TRBV28; j_call: TRBJ1-2; cdr3_aa: CASSWRALHYGYTF; cdr3_nt: TGTGCCAGCAGTTGGAGAGCCTTGCACTATGGCTACACCTTC